The T cell receptor beta chain described here comes from a study of shared clonotypes between healthy human individuals. CD4+ cell separation produced CD45RA+ naive and CD45RA-negative memory subsets. In the case of this clone: The same CDR3 can be traced to other DNA sequences in this sample.

Several immunoSEQ plates held equal portions of the genomic DNA taken from each subset. Measured with immunoSEQ multiplex PCR; TCRdb has only the in-frame clones, and not every one. The table has some 2.3 million clones, approximately 95% seen once. CDR1 and CDR2 (germline): SQVTM, ANQGSEA. V lost 1 base to trimming and J lost 4 bases, with 7 bases between them. The CDR3 runs 12 residues. This sequence joins TRBV29-1 and TRBJ1-2; maybe TRBD1 (6 bases). The sequence was collected from a man younger than 35 in good health. Some clones in this sample may be carry-over from other donors' samples. Sequencing was performed on naive CD4+ T cells from PBMCs. The subset was: CD45RA+ positively selected. The CDR3 region is CSVEATGYGYTF. The CDR3 DNA follows: TGCAGCGTTGAAGCGACAGGCTATGGCTACACCTTC.